This T cell receptor beta chain was captured by sequencing in a study of CD8+ T cells in alopecia areata. After isolation, RNA underwent reverse transcription to generate cDNA as the sequencing template. Clones were sequenced by immunoSEQ multiplex PCR, and TCRdb holds only the in-frame ones, with some missing. The data contain 180,000 or so clones, about 47% of them singletons. The treatment is: oral pan-JAK inhibitor, 5-10 mg twice daily. The sequencing here drew on CD8+ T cells sorted from blood, taken at week 52, from a patient treated with tofacitinib. This TCR was recovered from a human donor with alopecia areata.

The CDR3: CASSLQTGPDEKLFF. The CDR3 nucleotides are TGCGCCAGCAGCTTGCAAACAGGGCCGGACGAAAAACTGTTTTTT. The chain employs TRBV5-1 and TRBJ1-4, with D perhaps matching TRBD1 (6 bases). The CDR3 loop spans 15 amino acids. V lost 1 base to trimming and J lost 8 bases, with 15 bases between them. The germline V gene encodes CDR1 SGHRS and CDR2 YFSETQ.